The 31 T cell receptor beta chains given below trace back to one sample, sequenced in a study of T cell repertoires in cytomegalovirus infection. For these receptors, no antigen is known. MiXCR was run by TCRdb on the reads, yielding one entry per CDR3 protein. The sample yields some 940,000 distinct CDR3 sequences, roughly 31% seen once. Sequenced here: cultured CD8+ T cells from PBMCs, sampled from culture after CMV antigen stimulation. These receptors were taken from a human donor in good health (CMV status not recorded). Some clones in this sample may be carry-over from other donors' samples.

In its sample, this clonotype was seen many times. This chain joins TRBV7-3 and TRBJ2-1, with unresolved D. The CDR3 spans 15 residues. With 0 bases removed from V and 8 bases from J, the gap between germline ends came to 14 bases. Per germline, CDR1 SGHTA and CDR2 FQGTGA. The CDR3 loop is CASSLTLINGDEQFF. The DNA for the CDR3 is TGTGCCAGCAGCTTAACACTAATCAACGGCGATGAGCAGTTCTTC.

A few counts support this clonotype. V is TRBV7-9 and J is TRBJ1-5; D ambiguous. This CDR3 comprises 12 residues. CDR1 is SEHNR and CDR2 is FQNEAQ in the germline V gene (reference sequence). V lost 2 bases and J 4 bases, leaving 3 bases between the germline ends. This CDR3 reads CASSLWNQPQHF. The DNA of the CDR3 is TGTGCCAGCAGCTTATGGAATCAGCCCCAGCATTTT.

The chain employs TRBV2 and TRBJ2-1; perhaps TRBD2 as D (6 bases). The germline V gene has CDR1 SNHLY and CDR2 FYNNEI. V was trimmed by 4 bases and J by 0 bases, leaving 13 bases between them. This CDR3 region has 16 residues. CDR3 residues: CASSGGTSDSYNEQFF. Here the CDR3 DNA reads TGTGCCAGCAGTGGTGGGACTTCCGACTCCTACAATGAGCAGTTCTTC.

This clonotype was found a few times. The chain carries TRBV27 and TRBJ2-1; a weak D match, TRBD1 (6 bases). The CDR3 totals 14 residues. Between the trimmed V and J ends, which lost 6 bases and 7 bases, there was a span of 16 bases. Germline values: CDR1 MNHEY, CDR2 SMNVEV (reference sequence). In DNA form, the CDR3 reads TGTGCCAGCAGCCCTACAGGGCTGGGAAATGAGCAGTTCTTC. Translating gives CASSPTGLGNEQFF.

The rearrangement uses TRBV10-3 and TRBJ1-2; the D gene is possibly TRBD1 (6 bases). The germline gives CDR1 ENHRY, CDR2 SYGVKD. The CDR3 is made up of 15 amino acids. V was pared by 4 bases and J by 5 bases, with 17 bases between. Written as DNA, the CDR3 is TGTGCCATCAGTGTGGCTGACAGGTTTAGTTATGGCTACACCTTC. Translating it yields CAISVADRFSYGYTF.

The chain has TRBV5-4 and TRBJ2-5; weak D call: TRBD2 (5 bases). CDR1 SGHNT and CDR2 YYREEE come from the germline V gene (reference sequence). V was shortened by 2 bases and J by 2 bases, with 10 bases between the two germline ends. This CDR3 comprises 14 residues. The CDR3 sequence is CASSFEGGQETQYF. CDR3 nucleotide sequence: TGTGCCAGCAGCTTTGAGGGTGGGCAAGAGACCCAGTACTTC.

V gene TRBV27 combines with J gene TRBJ1-3; D uncertain. CDR3 length equals 15 residues. Between the trimmed V and J ends, which lost 10 bases and 0 bases, there was a span of 16 bases. Germline-derived CDR1 and CDR2 are MNHEY and SMNVEV (reference sequence). The CDR3 is CANSPTLSSGNTIYF. Here the CDR3 DNA reads TGTGCCAACAGCCCTACATTGAGCTCTGGAAACACCATATATTTT.

This rearrangement joins TRBV7-9 to TRBJ1-1, with D uncertain. The CDR3 totals 16 residues. Germline V gene sequence: CDR1 SEHNR, CDR2 FQNEAQ (reference sequence). V shed 1 base and J shed 0 bases, with 12 bases lying between them. The CDR3 DNA sequence: TGTGCCAGCAGCTTAGGAATCCAAGAGATGAACACTGAAGCTTTCTTT. Protein product: CASSLGIQEMNTEAFF.

This clonotype was found many times. V gene TRBV27 combines with J gene TRBJ2-7, with D maybe TRBD1 (5 bases). The CDR3 covers 15 residues. In germline, CDR1 is MNHEY, CDR2 SMNVEV (reference sequence). V was cut by 6 bases and J by 3 bases, with 18 bases left in between. Written as DNA, the CDR3 is TGTGCCAGCAGCCCAATTCATACAGGACACTACGAGCAGTACTTC. It codes for CASSPIHTGHYEQYF.

The chain uses TRBV5-4 and TRBJ1-6; unclear D gene. The germline CDR1 and CDR2 sequences are SGHNT and YYREEE (reference sequence). V lost 4 bases, J lost 7 bases, and 27 bases lay in between. This CDR3 region has 19 residues. CDR3 DNA sequence: TGTGCCAGCAGCGGTACCAATATGAAGGAGGCAGTCTTCAATTCACCCCTCCACTTT. Protein sequence: CASSGTNMKEAVFNSPLHF.

Only a few counts were recorded for this clonotype. The CDR3 here is CASSLSVLGYNEQFF. DNA for the CDR3: TGTGCCAGCAGCTTGTCGGTCCTGGGCTACAATGAGCAGTTCTTC. This rearrangement joins TRBV5-4 to TRBJ2-1; D not resolved. CDR1 is SGHNT and CDR2 is YYREEE in the germline V gene (reference sequence). Trimming removed 1 base at V and 3 bases at J, with 11 bases between. The CDR3 loop spans 15 amino acids.

The chain links TRBV2 to TRBJ1-2; tentatively, D is TRBD1 (5 bases). Germline CDR1 is SNHLY and CDR2 is FYNNEI. V was pared by 8 bases and J by 0 bases, with 13 bases between. This CDR3 has 14 amino acids. CDR3 region: CASLWDVANYGYTF. The CDR3 coding sequence is TGTGCCAGCTTATGGGACGTCGCTAACTATGGCTACACCTTC.

The rearrangement joins TRBV15 to TRBJ2-3; 7 bases match TRBD2. Germline V gene lookup returns CDR1 LNHNV and CDR2 YYDKDF (reference sequence). The J segment lost 1 base and the V segment lost 0 bases, leaving 1 base of the junction unmatched. The length of the CDR3 is 15 residues. This CDR3 reads CATSRDRGGTDTQYF. As DNA, the CDR3 is TGTGCCACCAGCAGAGATCGGGGGGGCACAGATACGCAGTATTTT.

With respect to this clonotype: At one end, the junction sequence differs from germline, possibly due to a read error. The V gene is TRBV13, the J gene TRBJ1-1; 8 positions match TRBD1. There are 14 residues in the CDR3. Germline V gene data show CDR1 as PRHDT and CDR2 as FYEKMQ (reference sequence). The CDR3 loop reads CVSSLGQGNTEAFF. DNA for the CDR3: TGTGTCAGCAGCCTCGGACAGGGGAACACTGAAGCTTTCTTT.

This chain joins TRBV2 and TRBJ1-5, with 9 positions matching TRBD1. Trimming removed 6 bases from V and 6 bases from J; junction bases left unmatched: 6. There are 14 residues in the CDR3. CDR1 and CDR2 (germline): SNHLY, FYNNEI. CDR3 sequence: CASSLWTGAQPQHF. DNA of the CDR3: TGTGCCAGCAGCCTATGGACAGGGGCTCAGCCCCAGCATTTT.

About this clonotype itself: This may be a read error: a much more frequent sequence differs by one nucleotide. The rearrangement links TRBV7-4 to TRBJ2-6; 12 bases match TRBD1. After removal of 4 bases from V and 3 bases from J, the junction contained 13 bases not matched to a gene. Per the germline V gene, CDR1 is SGHVT and CDR2 is SQSDAQ. The CDR3 extends over 20 amino acids. CDR3 amino acids: CASSSPKSGQGALGANVLTF. The CDR3 DNA follows: TGTGCCAGCAGCTCACCTAAATCGGGACAGGGGGCTCTTGGGGCCAACGTCCTGACTTTC.

This clonotype was counted many times. J is TRBJ1-5 and V is TRBV6-1; TRBD1 might be the D (5 bases). The V gene lost 3 bases and the J gene lost 2 bases, with 17 bases spanning the gap. CDR3 length: 17 residues. From germline, CDR1 is MNHNS and CDR2 SASEGT. CDR3 sequence: CASSEREGSLGNQPQHF. CDR3 in DNA: TGTGCCAGCAGTGAGCGGGAGGGGTCATTGGGCAATCAGCCCCAGCATTTT.

This clonotype was detected ten times or more. In DNA, the CDR3 is TGTGCCAGCACCGTTTCCCGTGGACAGGGGATGGAGACCCAGTACTTC. Protein product: CASTVSRGQGMETQYF. The gene calls are TRBV7-8 and TRBJ2-5; 9 bases fit TRBD1. CDR1 SGHVS and CDR2 FQNEAQ come from the germline V gene. The CDR3 extends over 16 amino acids. V gave up 7 bases and J gave up 5 bases; unmatched junction bases: 14.

The V call is TRBV14, the J call TRBJ2-1; 7 bases are shared with TRBD2. V trimming: 0 bases; J trimming: 14 bases; junction bases outside the gene matches: 7. CDR3 size: 13 residues. Looked up from germline, CDR1 is SGHDN and CDR2 is FVKESK. In nucleotides, the CDR3 is TGTGCCAGCAGCCAAGATCTTACTAGCGATAAGTTCTTC. This gives the protein CASSQDLTSDKFF.

This clonotype was seen a few times. The chain has TRBV19 and TRBJ1-1; 8 bases fit TRBD1. This CDR3 has 15 residues. Germline trimming cut 3 bases from V and 7 bases from J; bases unmatched to any gene: 10. Germline values: CDR1 LNHDA, CDR2 SQIVND (reference sequence). For the CDR3, the DNA is TGTGCCAGTAGTATTGAGGCAGGGGGCCCTGATGAAGCTTTCTTT. It specifies CASSIEAGGPDEAFF. Filled out from reference TRBV19 and TRBJ1-1, the complete variable domain reads DGGITQSPKYLFRKEGQNVTLSCEQNLNHDAMYWYRQDPGQGLRLIYYSQIVNDFQKGDIAEGYSVSREKKESFPLTVTSAQKNPTAFYLCASSIEAGGPDEAFFGQGTRLTVV.

There are many counts of this clonotype. The rearrangement joins TRBV12-3 or TRBV12-4 to TRBJ2-1, with 10 bases aligning to TRBD2. With V trimmed by 5 bases and J by 5 bases, 15 bases remained unmatched. This CDR3 has 18 amino acids. CDR3 sequence reads: CASSIDLLTSGLNNEQFF. The CDR3 DNA follows: TGTGCCAGCAGTATAGACCTGCTGACTAGCGGGCTCAACAATGAGCAGTTCTTC.

This clonotype was recorded at least ten times. V usage is TRBV7-8 and J usage is TRBJ1-2; tentatively, D is TRBD1 (5 bases). The CDR3 loop spans 14 amino acids. The germline V gene encodes CDR1 SGHVS and CDR2 FQNEAQ. Between the trimmed V and J ends, which lost 0 bases and 3 bases, there was a span of 8 bases. This CDR3 reads CASSLARQYYGYTF. The CDR3 DNA sequence: TGTGCCAGCAGCTTAGCGCGACAGTACTATGGCTACACCTTC.

V and J are TRBV10-3 and TRBJ1-1; 7 nucleotides align to TRBD1. Germline V CDR1 and CDR2: ENHRY, SYGVKD. The CDR3 contains 16 residues. The J segment lost 10 bases and the V segment lost 8 bases, leaving 22 bases of the junction unmatched. The CDR3 DNA follows: TGTGCCATCGAGCCCGACCGAGGGGGCGTTAGGCCGGGAGCTTTCTTT. This encodes CAIEPDRGGVRPGAFF.

The sample holds one count of this clonotype. The gene calls are TRBV9 and TRBJ2-1, with TRBD2 matching over 13 bases. Looked up from germline, CDR1 is SGDLS and CDR2 is YYNGEE. The CDR3 runs to 17 residues. The V and J ends lost 3 bases and 0 bases, in that order; junction bases with no gene match: 3. The CDR3 coding sequence is TGTGCCAGCAGCGAGACTAGCGGGGGGAGCTCCTACAATGAGCAGTTCTTC. It translates to CASSETSGGSSYNEQFF.

This clonotype showed up just a few times. This chain uses TRBV10-1 with TRBJ1-6; D remains ambiguous. The germline V gene has CDR1 WNHNN and CDR2 SYGVQD (reference sequence). The CDR3 is 15 residues long. The V end lost 0 bases, the J end lost 10 bases, and 13 bases lay between the germline ends. The CDR3 nucleotides are TGCGCCAGCAGTGAGTCCGGCGGCCTGGGATCACCCCTCCACTTT. Protein product: CASSESGGLGSPLHF.

In its sample, this clonotype was seen a few times. The V and J genes are TRBV12-3 or TRBV12-4 and TRBJ2-1; 11 positions match TRBD1. The ends lost 6 bases at V and 8 bases at J; junction bases unmatched: 9. This CDR3 has 15 residues. The CDR3 nucleotides read TGTGCCAGCAGGACCCGGGACAGGGGGGGCGATGAGCAGTTCTTC. It encodes CASRTRDRGGDEQFF.

This clonotype appeared a few times. The rearrangement uses TRBV23-1 and TRBJ2-3, with D possibly being TRBD2 (6 bases). Being an ORF, TRBV23-1 has a function that is uncertain. V lost 8 bases and J 0 bases, leaving 15 bases between the germline ends. The CDR3 consists of 15 residues. CDR3 in DNA: TGCGCCAGCGTTTCCGTGGGGACTAGCACAGATACGCAGTATTTT. It is translated as CASVSVGTSTDTQYF.

CDR3 loop: CASIDTLGPGELFF. In nucleotides, the CDR3 is TGTGCCAGCATCGACACCTTAGGTCCCGGGGAGCTGTTTTTT. This chain links TRBV5-5 with TRBJ2-2, with no clear D. Trimming pared 6 bases from V and 6 bases from J, leaving 15 bases between. Germline assignment: CDR1 SGHKS and CDR2 YYEKEE (reference sequence). The CDR3 has 14 amino acids.

The table lists this clonotype with a few counts. V is TRBV19 and J is TRBJ1-4; 7 bases match TRBD1. Germline V lookup: CDR1 LNHDA, CDR2 SQIVND (reference sequence). V was clipped by 3 bases and J by 10 bases; unmatched bases: 26. The CDR3 has 20 amino acids. The CDR3 loop reads CASSIHDTFGTALLVGKLFF. In DNA form, the CDR3 reads TGTGCCAGTAGTATCCACGATACCTTCGGGACAGCCCTCCTCGTCGGAAAACTGTTTTTT.

Comment on this clonotype: One end of the junction does not line up with germline, which may come from a read error. This sequence joins TRBV11-3 and TRBJ1-1; D may be TRBD1 (6 bases). Germline V CDR1 and CDR2: SGHNT, YENEEA. The CDR3 totals 12 residues. The CDR3 nucleotides are TGTGCCAGCAGCCAGGGGAACACTAAAGCTTTCTTT. Its protein product is CASSQGNTKAFF. The complete variable domain, with remaining parts taken from reference TRBV11-3 and TRBJ1-1, reads EAGVVQSPRYKIIEKKQPVAFWCNPISGHNTLYWYLQNLGQGPELLIRYENEEAVDDSQLPKDRFSAERLKGVDSTLKIQPAELGDSAVYLCASSQGNTKAFFGQGTRLTVV.

This clonotype was observed a few times. The rearrangement links TRBV27 to TRBJ1-1; tentative D call: TRBD1 (5 bases). Germline V gene data show CDR1 as MNHEY and CDR2 as SMNVEV (reference sequence). The V end was cut by 2 bases, the J end by 3 bases, with 13 bases between. The CDR3 is 15 residues long. The CDR3 nucleotides read TGTGCCAGCAGTTTAGAGGGGTGGTCGGACACTGAAGCTTTCTTT. Translation gives CASSLEGWSDTEAFF.